Listed here is a single T cell receptor (beta chain). Its cognate antigen is unknown. Donors came from a validation cohort of over a hundred subjects, distinct from the first 666-subject cohort. Assay: immunoSEQ multiplex PCR; the TCRdb copy retains only in-frame clones and omits some. The table has around 180,000 clones, roughly 83% seen once. V lost 7 bases, J lost 2 bases, and 12 bases lay in between. This CDR3 region has 13 residues. This record belongs to a study of cytomegalovirus exposure and HLA in healthy donors. Regarding the study as a whole: The finding came from a later analysis; first-cohort TCR clusters tended to co-occur in the roughly 110 validation repertoires. Cytomegalovirus-associated status was assigned to approximately 160 TCR beta chains. In vitro experiments confirmed that a few CMV-associated chains were specific for CMV antigens.

The sample taken for sequencing was PBMCs. This chain links TRBV23-1 with TRBJ2-7, with D possibly matching TRBD1 (5 bases). TRBV23-1 is an open reading frame, and its role is uncertain. This TCR came from a woman in her late teens or twenties in good health and CMV-seronegative. The CDR3 reads CASTLHRPYEQYF. CDR3 bases: TGCGCCAGCACACTTCACAGGCCCTACGAGCAGTACTTC.